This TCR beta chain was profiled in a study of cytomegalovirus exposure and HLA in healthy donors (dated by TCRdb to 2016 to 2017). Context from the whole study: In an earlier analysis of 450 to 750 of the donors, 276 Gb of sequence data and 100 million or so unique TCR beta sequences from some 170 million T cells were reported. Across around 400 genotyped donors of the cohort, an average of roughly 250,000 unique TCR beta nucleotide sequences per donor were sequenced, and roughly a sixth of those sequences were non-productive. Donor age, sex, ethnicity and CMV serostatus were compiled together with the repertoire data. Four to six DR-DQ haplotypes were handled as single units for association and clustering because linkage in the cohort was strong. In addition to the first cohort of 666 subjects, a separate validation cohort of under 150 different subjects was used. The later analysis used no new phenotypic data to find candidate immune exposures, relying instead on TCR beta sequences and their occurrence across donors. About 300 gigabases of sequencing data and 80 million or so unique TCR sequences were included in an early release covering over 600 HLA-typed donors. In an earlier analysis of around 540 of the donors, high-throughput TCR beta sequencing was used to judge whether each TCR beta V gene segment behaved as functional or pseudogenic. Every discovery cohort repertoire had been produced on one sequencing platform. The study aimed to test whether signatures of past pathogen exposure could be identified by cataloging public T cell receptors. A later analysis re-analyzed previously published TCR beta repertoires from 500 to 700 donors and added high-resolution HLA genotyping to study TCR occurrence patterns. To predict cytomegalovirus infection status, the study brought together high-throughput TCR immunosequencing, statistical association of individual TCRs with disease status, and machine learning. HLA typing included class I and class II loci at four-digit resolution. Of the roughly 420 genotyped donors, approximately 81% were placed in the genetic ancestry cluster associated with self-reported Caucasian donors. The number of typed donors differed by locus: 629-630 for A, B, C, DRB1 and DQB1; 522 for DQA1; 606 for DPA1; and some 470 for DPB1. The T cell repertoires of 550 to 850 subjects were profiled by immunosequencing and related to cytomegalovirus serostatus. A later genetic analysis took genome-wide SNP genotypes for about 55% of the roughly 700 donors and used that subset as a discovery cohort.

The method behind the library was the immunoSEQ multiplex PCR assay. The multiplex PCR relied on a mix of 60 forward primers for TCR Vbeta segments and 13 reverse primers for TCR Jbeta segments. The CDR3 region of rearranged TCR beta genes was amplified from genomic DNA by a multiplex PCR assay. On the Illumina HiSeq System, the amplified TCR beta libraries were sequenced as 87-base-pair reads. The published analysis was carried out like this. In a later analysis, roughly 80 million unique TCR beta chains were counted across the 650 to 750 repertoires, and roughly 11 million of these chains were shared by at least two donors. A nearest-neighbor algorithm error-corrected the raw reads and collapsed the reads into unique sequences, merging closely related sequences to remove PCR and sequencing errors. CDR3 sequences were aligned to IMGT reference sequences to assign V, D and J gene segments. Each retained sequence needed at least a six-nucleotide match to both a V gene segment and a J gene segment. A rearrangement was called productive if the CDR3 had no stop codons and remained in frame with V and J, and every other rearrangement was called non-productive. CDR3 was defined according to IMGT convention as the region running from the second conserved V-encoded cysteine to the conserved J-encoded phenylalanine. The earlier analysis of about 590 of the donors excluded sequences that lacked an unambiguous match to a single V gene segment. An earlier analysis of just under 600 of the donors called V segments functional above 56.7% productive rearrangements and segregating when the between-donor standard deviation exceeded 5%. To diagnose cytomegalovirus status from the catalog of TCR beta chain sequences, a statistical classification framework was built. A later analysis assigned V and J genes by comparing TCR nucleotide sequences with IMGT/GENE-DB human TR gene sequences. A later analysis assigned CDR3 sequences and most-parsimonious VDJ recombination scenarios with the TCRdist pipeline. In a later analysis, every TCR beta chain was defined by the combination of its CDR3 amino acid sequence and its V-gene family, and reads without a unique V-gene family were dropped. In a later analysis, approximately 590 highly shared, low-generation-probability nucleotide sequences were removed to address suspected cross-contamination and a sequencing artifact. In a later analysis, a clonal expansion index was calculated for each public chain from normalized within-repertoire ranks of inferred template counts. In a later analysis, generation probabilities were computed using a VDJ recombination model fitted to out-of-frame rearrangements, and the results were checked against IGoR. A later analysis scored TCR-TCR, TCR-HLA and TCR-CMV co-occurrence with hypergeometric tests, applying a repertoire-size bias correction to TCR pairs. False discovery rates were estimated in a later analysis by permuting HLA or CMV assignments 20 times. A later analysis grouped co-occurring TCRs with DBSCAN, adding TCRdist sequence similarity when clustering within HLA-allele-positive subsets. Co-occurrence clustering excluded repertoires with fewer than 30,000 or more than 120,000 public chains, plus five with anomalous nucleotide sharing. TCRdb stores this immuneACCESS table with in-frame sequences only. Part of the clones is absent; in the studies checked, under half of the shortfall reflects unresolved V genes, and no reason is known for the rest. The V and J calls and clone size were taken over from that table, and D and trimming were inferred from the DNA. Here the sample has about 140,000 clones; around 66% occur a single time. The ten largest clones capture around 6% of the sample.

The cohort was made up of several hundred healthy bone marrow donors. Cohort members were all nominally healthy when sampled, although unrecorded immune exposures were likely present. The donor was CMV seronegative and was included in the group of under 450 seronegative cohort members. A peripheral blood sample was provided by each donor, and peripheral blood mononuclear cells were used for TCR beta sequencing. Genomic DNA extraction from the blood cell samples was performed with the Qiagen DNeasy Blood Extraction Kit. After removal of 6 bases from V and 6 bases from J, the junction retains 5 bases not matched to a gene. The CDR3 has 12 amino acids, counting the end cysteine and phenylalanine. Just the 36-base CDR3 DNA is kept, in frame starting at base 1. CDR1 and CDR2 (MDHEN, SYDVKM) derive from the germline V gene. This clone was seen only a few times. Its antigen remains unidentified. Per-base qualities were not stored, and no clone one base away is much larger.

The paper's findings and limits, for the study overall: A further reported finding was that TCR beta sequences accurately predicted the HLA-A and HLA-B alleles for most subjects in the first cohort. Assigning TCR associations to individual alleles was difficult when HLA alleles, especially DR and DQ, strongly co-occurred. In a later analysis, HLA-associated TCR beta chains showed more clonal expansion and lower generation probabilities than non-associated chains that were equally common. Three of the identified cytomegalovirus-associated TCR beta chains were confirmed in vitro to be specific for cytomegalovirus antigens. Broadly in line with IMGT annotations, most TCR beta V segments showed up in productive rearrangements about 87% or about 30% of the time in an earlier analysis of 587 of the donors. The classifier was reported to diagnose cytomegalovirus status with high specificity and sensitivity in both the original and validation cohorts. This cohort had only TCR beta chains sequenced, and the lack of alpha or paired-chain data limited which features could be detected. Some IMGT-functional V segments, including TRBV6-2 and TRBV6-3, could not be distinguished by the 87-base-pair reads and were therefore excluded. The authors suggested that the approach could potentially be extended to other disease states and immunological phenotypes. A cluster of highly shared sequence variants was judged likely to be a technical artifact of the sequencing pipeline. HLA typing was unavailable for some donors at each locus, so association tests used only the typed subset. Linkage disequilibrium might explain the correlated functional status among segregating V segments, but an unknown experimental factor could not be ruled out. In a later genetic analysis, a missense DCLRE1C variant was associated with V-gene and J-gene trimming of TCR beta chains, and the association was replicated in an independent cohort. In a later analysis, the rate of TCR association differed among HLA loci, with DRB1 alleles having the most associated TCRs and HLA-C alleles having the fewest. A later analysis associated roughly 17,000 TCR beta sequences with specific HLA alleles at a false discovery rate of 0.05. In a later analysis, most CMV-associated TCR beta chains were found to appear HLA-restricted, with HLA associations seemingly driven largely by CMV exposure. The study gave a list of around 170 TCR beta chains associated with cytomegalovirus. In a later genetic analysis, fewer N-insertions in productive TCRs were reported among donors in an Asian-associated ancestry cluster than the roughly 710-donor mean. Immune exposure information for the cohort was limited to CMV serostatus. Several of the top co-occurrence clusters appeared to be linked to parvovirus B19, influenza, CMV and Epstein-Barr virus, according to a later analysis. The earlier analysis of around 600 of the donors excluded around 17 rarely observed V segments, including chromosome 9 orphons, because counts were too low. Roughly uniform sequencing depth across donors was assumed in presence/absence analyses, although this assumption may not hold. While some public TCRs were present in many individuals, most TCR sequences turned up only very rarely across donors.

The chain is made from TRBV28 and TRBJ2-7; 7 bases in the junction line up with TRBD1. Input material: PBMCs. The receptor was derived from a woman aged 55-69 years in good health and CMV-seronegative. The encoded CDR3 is CASSVTGSEQYF. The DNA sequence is TGTGCCAGCAGCGTGACAGGGAGCGAGCAGTACTTC. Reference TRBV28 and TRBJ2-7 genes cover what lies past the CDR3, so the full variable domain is DVKVTQSSRYLVKRTGEKVFLECVQDMDHENMFWYRQDPGLGLRLIYFSYDVKMKEKGDIPEGYSVSREKKERFSLILESASTNQTSMYLCASSVTGSEQYFGPGTRLTVT.